This T cell receptor (beta chain) emerged from a study of blood T cell repertoires in COVID-19. Study at large: Samples representing acute and convalescent COVID-19 were sourced from the United States, Italy and Spain. PBMCs, B-cell-depleted T cells, or T cells provided the cDNA or gDNA that made up the material.

The CDR3 is 15 residues long. CDR1 is PRHDT, CDR2 FYEKMQ, per germline (reference sequence). V dropped 3 bases and J dropped 5 bases, with 15 bases sitting between them. As processed by the authors: Amplification from reference gene primers served as the basis for estimated nucleated cell counts. Sequencing used immunoSEQ multiplex PCR; TCRdb keeps in-frame clones, though not all of them. That table gives V, J and clone size, and the DNA gave D and trimming. The table shows more than 100,000 clones, with roughly 87% occurring only once. V and J are TRBV13 and TRBJ2-3, with D tentatively TRBD2 (5 bases). The receptor was isolated from a human donor in a cohort sampled during active COVID-19. Input material: peripheral blood. CDR3 loop: CASSFSPTRGDTQYF. The CDR3 nucleotides read TGTGCCAGCAGCTTCTCCCCGACCCGGGGAGATACGCAGTATTTT.